This TCR beta chain was retrieved from a study of blood T cell repertoires in COVID-19. V lost 5 bases, J lost 4 bases, and 21 bases lay in between. Germline lookup yields CDR1 SEHNR and CDR2 FQNEAQ (reference sequence). This CDR3 is built from 18 residues. Before being deemed recovered, Cohort 3 donors had two negative PCRs, clearance, or symptom resolution. The repertoire was sequenced with immunoSEQ multiplex PCR; TCRdb's copy has only in-frame clones and lacks some. This table has 150,000 or so clones, about 80% appearing once. The J gene is TRBJ2-6, the V gene TRBV7-9; perhaps TRBD2 as D (5 bases). Specimen: PBMCs or T cells enriched from blood (not recorded which). The source of this sequence is a middle-aged man who had recovered from COVID-19. Here the CDR3 reads CASSPDLRGLGGANVLTF. CDR3 bases: TGTGCCAGCAGCCCCGACCTCCGGGGATTGGGAGGGGCCAACGTCCTGACTTTC.